The entry below gives a single T cell receptor (beta chain) sequence along with its context. The antigen it recognizes is unknown. It has no much larger one-base neighbor in the sample; base qualities were not kept. The trial excluded patients who had a history of autoimmune disease or who were on systemic immunosuppression. Peripheral blood for TCR sequencing was drawn from every dose cohort at baseline, at cycle 4 day 1 and at cycle 7 day 1. Samples were obtained from an open-label, multicenter, first-in-human phase I dose-escalation trial of ivuxolimab. Adults with locally advanced or metastatic melanoma, renal cell, hepatocellular, or head and neck squamous cell carcinoma were enrolled in the trial. Before TCR sequencing, CD4+ T cells and CD8+ T cells were sorted from peripheral blood as separate populations. This sample was included in a study of OX40 agonist ivuxolimab in advanced cancers. Context from the whole study: Ivuxolimab, which targeted the costimulatory receptor OX40 (CD134), was an agonistic, fully human IgG2 monoclonal antibody. Intravenous ivuxolimab was administered to patients every 2 weeks at six dose levels: 0.01, 0.1, 0.3, 1.5, 3 and 10 mg/kg. Among the approximately 54 dose-escalation patients, about 20 had hepatocellular carcinoma, roughly 15 melanoma, 9 renal cell carcinoma and 9 head and neck cancer. The purpose of peripheral TCRbeta sequencing was to test whether ivuxolimab changed TCR sequence diversity and led to clonal T-cell expansion. Patients were allowed to have had prior anti-PD-1, anti-PD-L1 or anti-CTLA-4 therapy, and approximately 40% of the dose-escalation patients had previously received checkpoint inhibitors. The paper describes the monotherapy dose-escalation part (N of about 50 patients) of the phase I trial of ivuxolimab. A male proportion of nearly 85% and a mean age of roughly 55 years, ranging from about 20 to 85, were recorded for the dose-escalation cohort. Partial responses occurred in three dose-escalation patients: two with cutaneous melanoma and one with hepatocellular carcinoma. Study-wide conclusions, independent of this receptor: The antigen specificity of the peripheral T cells that underwent clonal expansion was not determined. After ivuxolimab, expanded clones were on average more numerous among CD8+ T cells than among CD4+ T cells. Low levels of normalized T-cell clonal expansion were also shown by some nonresponding patients. In the 0.1-3.0 mg/kg groups, partial responders were among the patients with the lowest normalized peripheral clonal expansion, particularly in CD8+ T cells. At doses of 0.1 to 3.0 mg/kg, clonal expansion of both CD4+ and CD8+ T cells in blood was seen between baseline and week 6.

Reading the germline V gene gives CDR1 SGDLS and CDR2 YYNGEE. Including cysteine and phenylalanine, the CDR3 has 14 amino acids. Only the CDR3 region is kept as DNA, spanning 42 bases read in frame from base 1. Compared with germline, V lacks 4 bases and J lacks 7 bases; bases without a gene match: 10. To sequence the TCRbeta CDR3 region, genomic DNA was isolated from the sorted cells. TCRbeta CDR3 regions were sequenced using the immunoSEQ Assay. The clones in this table, taken by TCRdb from immuneACCESS, are in-frame only. Not every clone is retained; where verified, under half of the shortfall comes from an unresolved V gene, and the cause of the rest is unknown. The sample has tens of thousands of clones on record, over 75% of them singletons. Clones ranked in the top ten supply more than 25% of the sample.

The receptor's source is an adult with an advanced solid tumor such as melanoma, head and neck, liver or kidney cancer. The V gene is TRBV9 and the J gene is TRBJ2-7; 8 bases in the middle match TRBD2. Material: CD4+ or CD8+ T cells sorted from blood, obtained in a trial of the OX40 agonist ivuxolimab. The CDR3 in this case is CASSPQSGSGEQYF. At the DNA level, the sequence is TGTGCCAGCAGCCCTCAAAGCGGGAGTGGGGAGCAGTACTTC.